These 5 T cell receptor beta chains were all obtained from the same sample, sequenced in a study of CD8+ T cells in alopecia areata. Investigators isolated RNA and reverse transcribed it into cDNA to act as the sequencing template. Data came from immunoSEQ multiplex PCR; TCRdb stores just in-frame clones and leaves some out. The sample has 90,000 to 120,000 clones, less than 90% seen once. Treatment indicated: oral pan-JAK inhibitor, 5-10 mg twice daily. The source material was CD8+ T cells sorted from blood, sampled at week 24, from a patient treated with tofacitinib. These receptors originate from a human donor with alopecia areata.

The CDR3 sequence is CASSHNRANDYGYTF. As DNA, the CDR3 is TGTGCCAGCAGTCACAACAGGGCTAACGACTATGGCTACACCTTC. The V call is TRBV6-6, the J call TRBJ1-2, with D tentatively TRBD1 (6 bases). V was shortened by 5 bases and J by 3 bases, with 16 bases between the two germline ends. Germline CDR1 is MNHNY and CDR2 is SVGAGI (reference sequence). This CDR3 is 15 amino acids long.

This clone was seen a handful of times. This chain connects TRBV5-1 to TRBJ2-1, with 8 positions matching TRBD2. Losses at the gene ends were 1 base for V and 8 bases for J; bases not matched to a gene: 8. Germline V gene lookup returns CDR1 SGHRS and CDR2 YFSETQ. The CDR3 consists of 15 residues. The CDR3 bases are TGCGCCAGCAGCTTGAGACCGGGGGGGCCGGATGAGCAGTTCTTC. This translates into CASSLRPGGPDEQFF. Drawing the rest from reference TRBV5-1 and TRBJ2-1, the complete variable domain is KAGVTQTPRYLIKTRGQQVTLSCSPISGHRSVSWYQQTPGQGLQFLFEYFSETQRNKGNFPGRFSGRQFSNSRSEMNVSTLELGDSALYLCASSLRPGGPDEQFFGPGTRLTVL.

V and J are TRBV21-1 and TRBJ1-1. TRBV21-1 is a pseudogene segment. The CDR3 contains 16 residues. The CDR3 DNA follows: TGTGCCAGCAGCAAAGCCCCATGGGGGATGAACACTGAAGCTTTCTTT. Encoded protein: CASSKAPWGMNTEAFF.

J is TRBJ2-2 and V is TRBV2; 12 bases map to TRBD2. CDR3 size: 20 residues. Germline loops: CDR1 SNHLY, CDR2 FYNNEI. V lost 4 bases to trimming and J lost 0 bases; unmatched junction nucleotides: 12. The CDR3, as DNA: TGTGCCAGCAGTGGGGTCCCGGGACTAGCGGGTTTCTCGAACACCGGGGAGCTGTTTTTT. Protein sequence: CASSGVPGLAGFSNTGELFF. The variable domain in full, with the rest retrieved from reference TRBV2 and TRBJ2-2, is EPEVTQTPSHQVTQMGQEVILRCVPISNHLYFYWYRQILGQKVEFLVSFYNNEISEKSEIFDDQFSVERPDGSNFTLKIRSTKLEDSAMYFCASSGVPGLAGFSNTGELFFGEGSRLTVL.

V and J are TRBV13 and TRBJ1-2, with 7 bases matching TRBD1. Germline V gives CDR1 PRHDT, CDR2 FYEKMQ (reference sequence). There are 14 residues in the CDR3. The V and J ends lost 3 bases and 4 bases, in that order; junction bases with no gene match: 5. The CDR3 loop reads CASSFTGALYGYTF. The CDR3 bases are TGTGCCAGCAGCTTTACAGGGGCGCTCTATGGCTACACCTTC.